This T cell receptor beta chain is drawn from a study of blood T cells in healthy people across ages. At the level of the study: Template switching picked up about one barcoded beta molecule for each two T cells.

V trimming: 3 bases; J trimming: 8 bases; junction bases outside the gene matches: 5. The germline V gene has CDR1 SGHRS and CDR2 YFSETQ. This CDR3 region has 13 residues. Then a second PCR, running about 6 to 11 cycles, was carried out with a sample-barcoded 5' primer and a J-beta primer mix. Through a template-switch adaptor with 12 random nucleotides, each cDNA molecule received a tag. TCRdb recomputed calls from the 5' RACE reads with MiXCR, one row per CDR3 protein. The sample has about 800,000 distinct CDR3 sequences; 25% are singletons. This sample was shared with a second study, whose subject was T cells of mothers and their children.

The TCR originated in a boy younger than 18 in good health. Sequenced material: blood. The rearrangement uses TRBV5-1 and TRBJ1-5; 7 bases are shared with TRBD1. The CDR3 loop is CASSWTGTEPQHF. The CDR3 nucleotides are TGCGCCAGCAGCTGGACCGGGACAGAGCCCCAGCATTTT. Full variable domain (missing parts from reference TRBV5-1 and TRBJ1-5): KAGVTQTPRYLIKTRGQQVTLSCSPISGHRSVSWYQQTPGQGLQFLFEYFSETQRNKGNFPGRFSGRQFSNSRSEMNVSTLELGDSALYLCASSWTGTEPQHFGDGTRLSIL.